The clone carrying this T cell receptor beta chain occurred many times. What it binds is unknown. The CDR3 end lies 3 residues beyond the end of the read and is filled in from the germline J gene. The method was immunoSEQ multiplex PCR; TCRdb's version includes in-frame clones alone and lacks a portion of them. The sample has around 24,000 clones, none seen only once. This entry belongs to a study of T cell clonality in common variable immunodeficiency. Study-level findings and limits: Fewer deletions and N-nucleotide insertions were reportedly seen in common variable immunodeficiency TCR beta sequences.

The V gene end was trimmed by 4 bases and the J gene end by 5 bases; junction bases not matched to a gene: 5. The germline CDR1 and CDR2 sequences are SGHRS and YFSETQ. The CDR3 has 14 residues. The chain couples TRBV5-1 to TRBJ1-4; 7 nucleotides align to TRBD1. This sequence originates from a human donor with common variable immunodeficiency. Sequencing was performed on peripheral blood mononuclear cells. The CDR3: CASSTGQRNEKLFF. Incomplete CDR3 DNA: TGCGCCAGCAGCACGGGACAGAGAAATGAAAAA.